A single sample is the source of the 17 T cell receptor beta chains below, sequenced in a study of cytomegalovirus exposure and HLA in healthy donors. Sequencing used immunoSEQ multiplex PCR; TCRdb keeps in-frame clones, though not all of them. This sample has about 140,000 clones, with roughly 86% found just once. Sequencing was carried out using PBMCs. Every receptor here comes from a woman in her 30s in good health and CMV-seronegative.

V is TRBV9 and J is TRBJ2-7; TRBD1 matches at 7 bases. CDR1 is SGDLS, CDR2 YYNGEE, per germline. The length of the CDR3 is 16 residues. V trimming: 3 bases; J trimming: 2 bases; junction bases outside the gene matches: 11. Written as DNA, the CDR3 is TGTGCCAGCAGCGCAAAACAGGGGTTCGACGCCTACGAGCAGTACTTC. Amino acid sequence: CASSAKQGFDAYEQYF.

The rearrangement uses TRBV7-2 and TRBJ2-5; TRBD2 is a possible D gene (6 bases). The CDR3 runs to 18 residues. Germline V gene lookup returns CDR1 SGHTA and CDR2 FQGNSA. V was cut by 1 base and J by 5 bases, with 23 bases left in between. The CDR3 region has the DNA TGTGCCAGCAGCTTAGACCGTCAGGGAGGACGAGTCGAGGAGACCCAGTACTTC. Translation: CASSLDRQGGRVEETQYF.

The J gene is TRBJ1-6, the V gene TRBV27; D perhaps matches TRBD1 (5 bases). Germline V gene lookup returns CDR1 MNHEY and CDR2 SMNVEV (reference sequence). The CDR3 covers 17 residues. Trimming removed 5 bases at V and 9 bases at J, with 23 bases between. The CDR3 here is CASSPFGGWGEGSPLHF. The CDR3 DNA follows: TGTGCCAGCAGTCCATTCGGGGGTTGGGGGGAAGGTTCACCCCTCCACTTT.

The CDR3 nucleotides read TGTGCCAGCAGCGTGACGGACAGGGGAGGGGATACGCAGTATTTT. As protein: CASSVTDRGGDTQYF. The chain uses TRBV9 and TRBJ2-3, with 9 bases fitting TRBD1. Germline assignment: CDR1 SGDLS and CDR2 YYNGEE. CDR3 length equals 15 residues. Unmatched junction bases numbered 7, after V lost 2 bases and J lost 6 bases.

The rearrangement uses TRBV5-1 and TRBJ2-7; no firm D call. The germline V gene encodes CDR1 SGHRS and CDR2 YFSETQ. This CDR3 spans 13 amino acids. V gave up 0 bases and J gave up 2 bases, with 6 bases separating them. CDR3 DNA: TGCGCCAGCAGCTTGGGAGGAACCTACGAGCAGTACTTC. Translation: CASSLGGTYEQYF.

The V gene is TRBV7-9, the J gene TRBJ2-3; possible D gene TRBD2, 6 bases. Trimming left V 4 bases short and J 6 bases short, with 11 bases between. The length of the CDR3 is 13 residues. Germline assignment: CDR1 SEHNR and CDR2 FQNEAQ (reference sequence). The CDR3, as DNA: TGTGCCAGCAGCTCCGCGGGGTGGGATACGCAGTATTTT. It is translated as CASSSAGWDTQYF.

The chain couples TRBV9 to TRBJ2-3; D is perhaps TRBD2 (6 bases). Trimming removed 3 bases from V and 5 bases from J, with 10 bases in between. Germline values: CDR1 SGDLS, CDR2 YYNGEE. This CDR3 is built from 13 residues. The DNA for the CDR3 is TGTGCCAGCAGCGCAGCGGGCGGAGATACGCAGTATTTT. Its translation is CASSAAGGDTQYF.

The rearrangement joins TRBV6-5 to TRBJ1-1; 8 positions match TRBD1. Germline trimming cut 8 bases from V and 0 bases from J; bases unmatched to any gene: 2. The germline CDR1 and CDR2 sequences are MNHEY and SVGAGI. The CDR3 has 13 amino acids. The DNA of the CDR3 is TGTGCCAGCCGACAGGGGATGAACACTGAAGCTTTCTTT. This encodes CASRQGMNTEAFF.

The J gene is TRBJ2-1, the V gene TRBV14, with 9 bases that match TRBD2. V dropped 10 bases and J dropped 8; count of bases not matched to a gene: 9. The CDR3 runs 13 residues. Germline V gives CDR1 SGHDN, CDR2 FVKESK. CDR3: CATSGAGRHEQFF. As DNA, the CDR3 is TGTGCCACTAGCGGGGCCGGGAGGCATGAGCAGTTCTTC.

This sequence joins TRBV18 and TRBJ2-6; 11 bases map to TRBD1. Germline CDR1 reads KGHSH; CDR2 reads LQKENI. The ends lost 0 bases at V and 2 bases at J; junction bases unmatched: 3. This CDR3 is 18 amino acids long. The CDR3 loop is CASSPPGQGATGANVLTF. CDR3 nucleotide sequence: TGTGCCAGCTCACCACCAGGACAGGGGGCTACTGGGGCCAACGTCCTGACTTTC. The full variable domain, in which reference TRBV18 and TRBJ2-6 provide the parts outside the CDR3, is NAGVMQNPRHLVRRRGQEARLRCSPMKGHSHVYWYRQLPEEGLKFMVYLQKENIIDESGMPKERFSAEFPKEGPSILRIQQVVRGDSAAYFCASSPPGQGATGANVLTFGAGSRLTVL.

The chain uses TRBV28 and TRBJ2-7; 8 bases map to TRBD1. Per the germline V gene, CDR1 is MDHEN and CDR2 is SYDVKM. The length of the CDR3 is 17 residues. Trimming cost V 1 base and J 3 bases; bases outside gene matches: 11. CDR3 bases: TGTGCCAGCAGTTTATACGGAGGGGCAGGGGGCAGCTACGAGCAGTACTTC. The encoded protein is CASSLYGGAGGSYEQYF.

V is TRBV7-9 and J is TRBJ2-5; weak D call: TRBD1 (6 bases). CDR3 length: 16 amino acids. CDR1 SEHNR and CDR2 FQNEAQ come from the germline V gene (reference sequence). V lost 5 bases, J lost 6 bases, and 22 bases lay in between. The CDR3 spells CASSLTSPQGKKTQYF. The DNA for the CDR3 is TGTGCCAGCAGCCTTACCTCGCCACAGGGCAAGAAGACCCAGTACTTC. Using reference TRBV7-9 and TRBJ2-5 for the parts outside the CDR3, the full variable domain is DTGVSQNPRHKITKRGQNVTFRCDPISEHNRLYWYRQTLGQGPEFLTYFQNEAQLEKSRLLSDRFSAERPKGSFSTLEIQRTEQGDSAMYLCASSLTSPQGKKTQYFGPGTRLLVL.

This chain connects TRBV6-5 to TRBJ1-2; D might be TRBD1 (5 bases). Trimming took 10 bases from V and 4 from J, leaving 19 bases between them. The CDR3 length is 14 residues. Germline CDR1 reads MNHEY; CDR2 reads SVGAGI. The CDR3 protein is CATSLRDSRYGYTF. CDR3 coding DNA: TGTGCCACAAGCCTCAGGGATTCACGCTATGGCTACACCTTC.

DNA for the CDR3: TGTGCCAGCAGTTTATTTCGTCGTAGCGGGGGAACGCTATCCTACGAGCAGTACTTC. Residues: CASSLFRRSGGTLSYEQYF. The rearrangement links TRBV27 to TRBJ2-7, with 9 bases identical to TRBD2. Germline CDR1 and CDR2: MNHEY and SMNVEV (reference sequence). The CDR3 loop spans 19 amino acids. Trimming removed 1 base from V and 1 base from J; junction bases left unmatched: 14.

The chain is built from TRBV5-6 and TRBJ2-5, with D possibly being TRBD2 (6 bases). The germline CDR1 and CDR2 sequences are SGHDT and YYEEEE. The CDR3 has 14 residues. Between the trimmed V and J ends, which lost 1 base and 2 bases, there was a span of 9 bases. CDR3 bases: TGTGCCAGCAGCTTGCTCAGCGGGCAAGAGACCCAGTACTTC. Protein: CASSLLSGQETQYF.

This rearrangement joins TRBV5-1 to TRBJ1-2; TRBD1 might be the D (6 bases). The V end was cut by 0 bases, the J end by 8 bases, with 14 bases between. CDR1 and CDR2 from the germline V gene are SGHRS and YFSETQ. This CDR3 is built from 14 residues. This chain's CDR3 is CASSLEDSAKGYTF. For the CDR3, the DNA is TGCGCCAGCAGCTTGGAGGACAGCGCTAAGGGCTACACCTTC.

This clone was found a few times. The V gene is TRBV6-5, the J gene TRBJ2-7; 10 positions agree with TRBD2. With 0 bases clipped from V and 4 bases from J, the junction kept 3 bases outside the gene matches. CDR3 length equals 15 residues. The germline V gene has CDR1 MNHEY and CDR2 SVGAGI. Here the CDR3 DNA reads TGTGCCAGCAGTTACTCTAGCGGGGGGCCATACGAGCAGTACTTC. As protein: CASSYSSGGPYEQYF.